This TCR beta chain was identified during a study of CD8+CD57+ T cells in acquired aplastic anemia (dated by TCRdb to the late 2010s). Background on the whole study: On average, sorted CD4+ and CD8+ cells yielded around 3.1 ug of extracted DNA, with a range of about 0.17 to 27.4 ug. CD8+CD57+ expansion was defined as a frequency above the mean frequency observed in healthy subjects. Overall results and qualifications from the work: Patients and healthy controls showed no significant difference in CD8+ Simpson's diversity (P=0.060). Nearly 30 CD8+ CDR3 sequences were found in both patients and controls but appeared to be highly expressed in patients and within the immunodominant clones of the patients.

This clonotype was detected only once. No cognate antigen has been identified for it. At one boundary the junction diverges from the germline segment, which might be a read error. Genomic DNA was used as template for profiling of TCR beta VDJ combinations and CDR3 sequences. TCR repertoire sequencing was run on an Illumina HiSeq 2000. The study's processing was this. TRBV/TRBJ rearrangement plots, CDR3 size and DJ length profiles, and Simpson's diversity index were used to evaluate the repertoires. The most abundant DNA sequence in the deep sequencing data was defined as the immunodominant clone. CDR3 amino acid sequences were screened for sharing across subjects and were compared with published repertoires and the VDJdb database. TCRdb took the public reads, trimmed them with fastp at Q25, ran MiXCR for clone calling and kept in-frame beta chains. Merged by CDR3 protein, the rows form single entries marked with the most common genes and DNA. These V and J calls are TCRdb output, not the study's own analysis. The sample table holds approximately 150,000 distinct CDR3 sequences, of which around 48% were seen once. Under 1.2% of the sample is taken by the ten largest.

CDR1 and CDR2, looked up from the germline V gene, are WSHSY and SAAADI. Taken from cysteine to phenylalanine, the CDR3 has 14 residues. Of all the DNA, just the CDR3 is kept, 42 bases in frame from base 1. The patients picked for sequencing were ones in whom flow cytometry had shown an expansion of CD8+CD57+ cells. Every patient had a diagnosis of severe acquired aplastic anemia based on International Study of Aplastic Anemia and Agranulocytosis and Camitta criteria. No patient had received any therapy when blood was sampled. The study deep-sequenced TCR repertoires of sorted CD4+ and CD8+ blood T cells from severe aplastic anemia patients and healthy subjects. In the USA, patient enrollment took place under clinicaltrials.gov protocols 00001620, 01623167, 00001397, 00071045, 00081523 and 00961064. Ficoll-Paque density gradient centrifugation was used to isolate peripheral blood mononuclear cells. Before DNA extraction, CD4+ and CD8+ T cells were sorted with FACS or magnetic beads.

The receptor was derived from a human donor with aplastic anemia. The chain couples TRBV10-2 to TRBJ2-7; TRBD1 might be the D gene, on 6 matching bases. The sequenced sample was sorted CD4+, CD8+, or CD8+CD57+ T cells (not recorded which) from PBMCs. The DNA sequence is TGTGCCAGCAGTTACGGGACAAATTCCTACGAGCAGTACTTC. Its translation reads: CASSYGTNSYEQYF.